This record concerns one T cell receptor beta chain sequence. This record comes from a study of blood T cell repertoires in COVID-19. Study in general: The analysed material was cDNA or gDNA that came from T cells, B-cell-depleted T cells, or PBMCs.

This table comes from immunoSEQ multiplex PCR, and its TCRdb copy is limited to in-frame clones, with some not included. This table has 45,000 or so clones, roughly nine tenths appearing once. The CDR3 loop spans 16 amino acids. CDR1 is SGHTA and CDR2 is FQGNSA in the germline V gene. V lost 4 bases to trimming and J lost 10 bases; unmatched junction nucleotides: 9. The sequence was collected from a woman aged 80 or over with active COVID-19. Sequenced: peripheral blood. The J gene is TRBJ2-3, the V gene TRBV7-2, with 15 nucleotides matching TRBD2. For the CDR3, the DNA is TGTGCCAGCAGCTCAAGGACTAGCGGGGGGGCTACTTCGCAGTATTTT. It is translated as CASSSRTSGGATSQYF.